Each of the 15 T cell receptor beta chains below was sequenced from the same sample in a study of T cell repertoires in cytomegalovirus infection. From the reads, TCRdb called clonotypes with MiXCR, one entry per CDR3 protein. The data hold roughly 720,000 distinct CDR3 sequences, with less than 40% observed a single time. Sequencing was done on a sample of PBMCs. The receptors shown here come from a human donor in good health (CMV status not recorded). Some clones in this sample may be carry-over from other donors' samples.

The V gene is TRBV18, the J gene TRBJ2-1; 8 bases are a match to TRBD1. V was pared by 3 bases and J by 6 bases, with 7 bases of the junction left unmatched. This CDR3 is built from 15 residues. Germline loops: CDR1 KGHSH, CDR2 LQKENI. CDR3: CASSPLQGEINEQFF. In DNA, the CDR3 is TGTGCCAGCTCACCTCTACAGGGGGAAATCAATGAGCAGTTCTTC.

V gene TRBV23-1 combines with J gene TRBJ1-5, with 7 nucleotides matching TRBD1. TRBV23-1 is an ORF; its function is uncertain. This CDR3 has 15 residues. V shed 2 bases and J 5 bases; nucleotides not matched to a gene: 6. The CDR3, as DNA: TGCGCCAGCAGTCAACCGGGCGACAGGGATCAGCCCCAGCATTTT. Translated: CASSQPGDRDQPQHF.

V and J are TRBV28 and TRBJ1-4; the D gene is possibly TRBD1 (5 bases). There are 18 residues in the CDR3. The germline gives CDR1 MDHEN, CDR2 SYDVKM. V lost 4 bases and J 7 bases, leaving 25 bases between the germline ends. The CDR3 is CASSYSMLRGRRGEKLFF. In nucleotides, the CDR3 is TGTGCCAGCAGTTATTCGATGTTGCGGGGCAGGAGGGGTGAAAAACTGTTTTTT.

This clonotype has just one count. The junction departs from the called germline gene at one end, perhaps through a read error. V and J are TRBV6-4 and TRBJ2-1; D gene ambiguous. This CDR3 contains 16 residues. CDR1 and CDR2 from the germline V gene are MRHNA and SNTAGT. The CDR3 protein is CASSDRPKGSFNEQFF. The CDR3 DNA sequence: TGTGCCAGCAGTGACCGTCCCAAGGGTTCCTTCAATGAGCAGTTCTTC.

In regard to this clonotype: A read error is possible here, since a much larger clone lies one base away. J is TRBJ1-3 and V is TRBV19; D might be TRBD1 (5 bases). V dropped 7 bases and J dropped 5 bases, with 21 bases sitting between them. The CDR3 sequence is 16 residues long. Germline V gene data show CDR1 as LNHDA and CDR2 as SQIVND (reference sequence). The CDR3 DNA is TGTGCCAGTACGTGGGTATTCGACAGAACTAGAAACACCATATATTTT. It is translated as CASTWVFDRTRNTIYF. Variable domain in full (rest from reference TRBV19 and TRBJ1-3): DGGITQSPKYLFRKEGQNVTLSCEQNLNHDAMYWYRQDPGQGLRLIYYSQIVNDFQKGDIAEGYSVSREKKESFPLTVTSAQKNPTAFYLCASTWVFDRTRNTIYFGEGSWLTVV.

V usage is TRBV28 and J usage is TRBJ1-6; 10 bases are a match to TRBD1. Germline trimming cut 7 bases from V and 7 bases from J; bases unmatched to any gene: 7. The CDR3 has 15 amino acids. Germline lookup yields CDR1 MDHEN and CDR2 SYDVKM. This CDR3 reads CASTTGTGENSPLHF. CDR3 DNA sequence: TGTGCCAGCACCACAGGGACAGGGGAAAATTCACCCCTCCACTTT.

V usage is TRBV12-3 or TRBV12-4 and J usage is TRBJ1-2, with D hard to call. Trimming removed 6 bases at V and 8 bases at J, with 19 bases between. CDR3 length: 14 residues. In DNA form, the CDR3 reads TGTGCCAGCAGAACCCCGTCTTACCTCTGGGGCTACACCTTC. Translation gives CASRTPSYLWGYTF.

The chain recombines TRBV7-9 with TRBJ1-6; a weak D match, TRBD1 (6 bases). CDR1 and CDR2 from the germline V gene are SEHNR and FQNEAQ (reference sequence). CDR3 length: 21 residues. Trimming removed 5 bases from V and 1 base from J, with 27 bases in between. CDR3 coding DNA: TGTGCCAGCAGCCCCTTGGCCGGGACAACTTCTCTCGGGTCCTATAATTCACCCCTCCACTTT. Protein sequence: CASSPLAGTTSLGSYNSPLHF.

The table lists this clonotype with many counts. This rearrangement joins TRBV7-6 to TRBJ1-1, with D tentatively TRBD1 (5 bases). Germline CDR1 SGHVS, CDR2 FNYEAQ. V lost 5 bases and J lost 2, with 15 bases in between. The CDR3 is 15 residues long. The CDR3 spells CASSPPGGANTEAFF. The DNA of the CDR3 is TGTGCCAGCAGCCCCCCGGGGGGAGCAAACACTGAAGCTTTCTTT. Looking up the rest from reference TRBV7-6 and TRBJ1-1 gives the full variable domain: GAGVSQSPRYKVTKRGQDVALRCDPISGHVSLYWYRQALGQGPEFLTYFNYEAQQDKSGLPNDRFSAERPEGSISTLTIQRTEQRDSAMYRCASSPPGGANTEAFFGQGTRLTVV.

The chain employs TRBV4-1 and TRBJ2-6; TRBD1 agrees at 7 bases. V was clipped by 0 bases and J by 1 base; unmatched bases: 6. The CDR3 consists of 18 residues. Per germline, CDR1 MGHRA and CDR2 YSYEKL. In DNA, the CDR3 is TGCGCCAGCAGCCAAGAGACAGGGTTCATATCTGGGGCCAACGTCCTGACTTTC. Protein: CASSQETGFISGANVLTF.

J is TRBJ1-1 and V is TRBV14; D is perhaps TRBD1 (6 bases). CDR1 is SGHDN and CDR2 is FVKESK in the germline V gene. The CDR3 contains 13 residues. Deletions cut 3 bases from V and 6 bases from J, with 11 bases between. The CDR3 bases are TGTGCCAGCAGCCATGAGGGGGGCTCTGAAGCTTTCTTT. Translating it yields CASSHEGGSEAFF.

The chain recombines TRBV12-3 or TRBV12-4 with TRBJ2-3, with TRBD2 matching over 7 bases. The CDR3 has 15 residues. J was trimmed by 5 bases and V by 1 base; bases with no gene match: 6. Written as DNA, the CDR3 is TGTGCCAGCAGTTTAGTGTCTAGCGGTAGAGATACGCAGTATTTT. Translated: CASSLVSSGRDTQYF.

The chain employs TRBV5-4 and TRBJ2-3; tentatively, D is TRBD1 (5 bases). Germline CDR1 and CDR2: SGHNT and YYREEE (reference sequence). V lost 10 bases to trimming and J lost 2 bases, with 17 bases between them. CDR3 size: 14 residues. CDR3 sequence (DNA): TGTGCCGGCCCTGGCAGGGCCCTCACAGATACGCAGTATTTT. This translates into CAGPGRALTDTQYF.

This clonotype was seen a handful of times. CDR3 DNA sequence: TGTGCCAGCAGTCCCTCGACAGGGGCCGAATCACCCCTCCACTTT. Translation: CASSPSTGAESPLHF. The rearrangement links TRBV28 to TRBJ1-6; 8 bases line up with TRBD1. The V gene's germline CDR1 is MDHEN and CDR2 SYDVKM. This CDR3 spans 15 amino acids. Trimming cost V 5 bases and J 10 bases; bases outside gene matches: 10.

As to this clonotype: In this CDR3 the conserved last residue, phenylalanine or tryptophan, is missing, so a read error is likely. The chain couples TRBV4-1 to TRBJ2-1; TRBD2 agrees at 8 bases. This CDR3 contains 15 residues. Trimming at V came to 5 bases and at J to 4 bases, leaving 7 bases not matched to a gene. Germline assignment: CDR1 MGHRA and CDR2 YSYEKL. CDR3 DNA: TGCGCCAGCAGCTCGGGACTAGATAATTACAATGAGCAGTTCTTA. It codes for CASSSGLDNYNEQFL.